These 25 T cell receptor beta chains were sequenced from one sample in a study of regulatory T cells in long-lasting Graves disease. To make TCR beta libraries, researchers used iRepertoire HTBI primers and Arm-PCR of CDR3 regions. TCRdb recomputed calls from the multiplex PCR reads with MiXCR, one row per CDR3 protein. The top ten clones hold around 30% of a sample with 350,000 to 450,000 distinct CDR3 sequences, roughly 25% of them seen once. Time point: persistent/refractory GD, antithyroid drugs over 5 years with positive TRAb. The TCR library was prepared using RNA isolated from PBMCs. The specimen was peripheral blood mononuclear cells (PBMCs), collected when the disease was refractory, from a patient treated with antithyroid drugs. The source is a middle-aged woman with Graves disease.

This clonotype was observed many times. The CDR3 DNA reads as TGTGCCAGCAGCTCTGTCAGTGGGAATAGCAATCAGCCCCAGCATTTT. Protein product: CASSSVSGNSNQPQHF. The chain carries TRBV7-2 and TRBJ1-5; unclear D gene. V was clipped by 4 bases and J by 0 bases, with 13 bases between them. The CDR3 consists of 16 residues. From germline, CDR1 is SGHTA and CDR2 FQGNSA.

This clonotype has a handful of counts. The gene calls are TRBV7-9 and TRBJ1-1, with 9 bases aligning to TRBD1. CDR1 and CDR2 (germline): SEHNR, FQNEAQ (reference sequence). The CDR3 is made up of 15 amino acids. J lost 2 bases, V lost 5 bases, and 6 bases had no gene match. CDR3 in amino acids: CASSRTGGGNTEAFF. Here the CDR3 DNA reads TGTGCCAGCAGCCGTACAGGGGGCGGCAACACTGAAGCTTTCTTT. Based on the CDR3 plus reference TRBV7-9 and TRBJ1-1, the full variable domain is DTGVSQNPRHKITKRGQNVTFRCDPISEHNRLYWYRQTLGQGPEFLTYFQNEAQLEKSRLLSDRFSAERPKGSFSTLEIQRTEQGDSAMYLCASSRTGGGNTEAFFGQGTRLTVV.

The chain is built from TRBV7-9 and TRBJ2-7, with TRBD2 matching 7 bases. The CDR3 runs to 18 residues. Germline V gene lookup returns CDR1 SEHNR and CDR2 FQNEAQ (reference sequence). Losses at the gene ends were 3 bases for V and 7 bases for J; bases not matched to a gene: 21. The CDR3 loop reads CASSFEVLSQRDAFEQYF. CDR3 DNA: TGTGCCAGCAGCTTCGAAGTATTATCGCAGCGGGACGCCTTTGAGCAGTACTTC.

In this sample, this clonotype turned up many times. V and J are TRBV28 and TRBJ2-7; D is uncertain. This CDR3 is built from 13 residues. The V gene lost 3 bases and the J gene lost 6 bases, with 12 bases spanning the gap. Germline assignment: CDR1 MDHEN and CDR2 SYDVKM. CDR3 region: CASSLGLLCEQYF. DNA for the CDR3: TGTGCCAGCAGTTTGGGGTTATTATGCGAGCAGTACTTC.

Ten or more counts support this clonotype. V and J are TRBV28 and TRBJ2-7; unclear D gene. From germline, CDR1 is MDHEN and CDR2 SYDVKM. The V and J ends lost 3 bases and 1 base respectively, with 10 bases between them. There are 14 residues in the CDR3. The CDR3 is CASSFRTESYEQYF. The CDR3 DNA follows: TGTGCCAGCAGTTTCCGGACGGAGTCCTACGAGCAGTACTTC.

The chain links TRBV20-1 to TRBJ2-5; 7 bases agree with TRBD2. Trimming removed 6 bases from V and 2 bases from J; junction bases left unmatched: 3. This CDR3 spans 12 amino acids. From germline, CDR1 is DFQATT and CDR2 SNEGSKA (reference sequence). The CDR3 DNA reads TGCAGTGCAGAGCGGGAACAAGAGACCCAGTACTTC. This codes for CSAEREQETQYF.

This clonotype was observed a few times. This chain joins TRBV19 and TRBJ2-7; TRBD2 might be the D (6 bases). From germline, CDR1 is LNHDA and CDR2 SQIVND (reference sequence). The V end lost 3 bases, the J end lost 3 bases, and 12 bases lay between the germline ends. This CDR3 has 14 residues. CDR3 sequence (DNA): TGTGCCAGTAGTATGGGGGGATTAGTCTACGAGCAGTACTTC. As protein: CASSMGGLVYEQYF. Full variable domain (missing parts from reference TRBV19 and TRBJ2-7): DGGITQSPKYLFRKEGQNVTLSCEQNLNHDAMYWYRQDPGQGLRLIYYSQIVNDFQKGDIAEGYSVSREKKESFPLTVTSAQKNPTAFYLCASSMGGLVYEQYFGPGTRLTVT.

This clonotype has a count of ten or more. The chain carries TRBV28 and TRBJ2-7; 12 nucleotides agree with TRBD1. The V and J ends lost 5 bases and 2 bases, in that order; junction bases with no gene match: 4. Germline V gene data show CDR1 as MDHEN and CDR2 as SYDVKM. CDR3 size: 15 residues. The CDR3 bases are TGTGCCAGCAGTCGGGACAGGGGGCGAACCTACGAGCAGTACTTC. It translates to CASSRDRGRTYEQYF.

This clonotype was recorded many times. The rearrangement links TRBV27 to TRBJ2-7; either TRBD1 or TRBD2 may supply D (5 bases each). Germline V gene data show CDR1 as MNHEY and CDR2 as SMNVEV (reference sequence). The CDR3 totals 11 residues. V lost 5 bases and J lost 5, with 7 bases in between. CDR3 coding DNA: TGTGCCAGCAGTGTGGGGGACGAGCAGTACTTC. It yields the protein CASSVGDEQYF.

This clonotype was counted at least ten times. The V and J genes are TRBV28 and TRBJ2-1; weak D call: TRBD1 (6 bases). The CDR3 sequence is 11 residues long. Germline loops: CDR1 MDHEN, CDR2 SYDVKM. With 6 bases removed from V and 13 bases from J, the gap between germline ends came to 13 bases. Here the CDR3 reads CASSSWGPQFF. The CDR3 DNA is TGTGCCAGCAGCTCCTGGGGGCCCCAGTTCTTC.

The J gene is TRBJ2-7, the V gene TRBV5-5; D is undetermined. Germline V gives CDR1 SGHKS, CDR2 YYEKEE (reference sequence). The CDR3 runs to 13 residues. V was trimmed by 3 bases and J by 6 bases, leaving 13 bases between them. CDR3 bases: TGTGCCAGCAGCTCTCGGTGGGGATCCGAGCAGTACTTC. As protein: CASSSRWGSEQYF.

Concerning this clonotype: Being one base from a much bigger clone, this may be a read error. The chain links TRBV6-2 or TRBV6-3 to TRBJ2-5; D is unresolved. CDR3 length: 16 residues. V was pared by 0 bases and J by 2 bases, with 13 bases between. Germline V gene lookup returns CDR1 MNHEY and CDR2 SVGEGT. CDR3 DNA sequence: TGTGCCAGCAGTTACTCGATAACGGGTAGTCAAGAGACCCAGTACTTC. Translated, it gives CASSYSITGSQETQYF.

The chain uses TRBV5-1 and TRBJ2-2; 16 nucleotides align to TRBD2. The germline CDR1 and CDR2 sequences are SGHRS and YFSETQ. The ends lost 3 bases at V and 4 bases at J; junction bases unmatched: 9. The CDR3 covers 19 residues. The CDR3 region is CASSSLGLAGGPLTGELFF. The DNA of the CDR3 is TGCGCCAGCAGCTCGTTGGGACTAGCGGGAGGGCCTCTCACCGGGGAGCTGTTTTTT.

The V call is TRBV2, the J call TRBJ2-1; D could derive from TRBD1 or TRBD2 (6 bases each). The CDR3 loop spans 16 amino acids. The ends were cut back, 4 bases at V and 1 base at J, with 14 bases in the middle. From germline, CDR1 is SNHLY and CDR2 FYNNEI. DNA of the CDR3: TGTGCCAGCAGTGGTTCATGGAGGGGGTCCTACAATGAGCAGTTCTTC. It translates to CASSGSWRGSYNEQFF.

In its sample, this clonotype was seen many times. The J gene is TRBJ1-5, the V gene TRBV6-5; no firm D call. V lost 0 bases to trimming and J lost 4 bases, with 4 bases between them. The CDR3 is 13 residues long. Germline CDR1 and CDR2: MNHEY and SVGAGI. The CDR3 region has the DNA TGTGCCAGCAGTTACTCATGGAATCAGCCCCAGCATTTT. Translated, it gives CASSYSWNQPQHF.

V is TRBV5-1 and J is TRBJ2-7, with TRBD1 identical over 7 bases. Looked up from germline, CDR1 is SGHRS and CDR2 is YFSETQ. With V trimmed by 2 bases and J by 2 bases, 7 bases remained unmatched. This CDR3 contains 15 residues. This CDR3 reads CASSFTQGVAYEQYF. DNA for the CDR3: TGCGCCAGCAGCTTCACTCAGGGGGTGGCCTACGAGCAGTACTTC.

This chain links TRBV28 with TRBJ1-2; a weak D match, TRBD1 (6 bases). Trimming removed 1 base at V and 7 bases at J, with 10 bases between. Germline V gene sequence: CDR1 MDHEN, CDR2 SYDVKM. The CDR3 contains 13 residues. The CDR3: CASSLSGAPGYTF. CDR3 DNA sequence: TGTGCCAGCAGTTTATCAGGGGCCCCTGGCTACACCTTC.

Ten or more counts support this clonotype. This sequence joins TRBV28 and TRBJ1-2; TRBD1 matches at 8 bases. Germline values: CDR1 MDHEN, CDR2 SYDVKM. The length of the CDR3 is 14 residues. V lost 5 bases to trimming and J lost 5 bases; unmatched junction nucleotides: 7. The CDR3 DNA reads TGTGCCAGCAGTCGACAGACAGGGGCATATGGCTACACCTTC. Translating gives CASSRQTGAYGYTF.

This chain links TRBV28 with TRBJ1-2; D perhaps matches TRBD1 (5 bases). In germline, CDR1 is MDHEN, CDR2 SYDVKM. CDR3 size: 12 residues. V was pared by 3 bases and J by 7 bases, with 9 bases between. The CDR3 sequence: CASSFRGAGYTF. The DNA of the CDR3 is TGTGCCAGCAGTTTTCGTGGGGCTGGCTACACCTTC.

This clonotype has at least ten counts. The CDR3 sequence: CASSEGQSNSPLHF. CDR3 nucleotide sequence: TGTGCCAGCAGTGAGGGACAGTCTAATTCACCCCTCCACTTT. This chain links TRBV6-2 or TRBV6-3 with TRBJ1-6; the match to TRBD1 covers 7 bases. J was trimmed by 6 bases and V by 5 bases; bases with no gene match: 4. This CDR3 has 14 amino acids. The germline V gene has CDR1 MNHEY and CDR2 SVGEGT.

This clonotype was recorded many times. The V call is TRBV2, the J call TRBJ2-5; D gene uncertain. The CDR3 spans 13 residues. Germline V gene lookup returns CDR1 SNHLY and CDR2 FYNNEI. The V gene lost 4 bases and the J gene lost 5 bases, with 11 bases spanning the gap. The CDR3 is CASSGVVGETQYF. The DNA of the CDR3 is TGTGCCAGCAGTGGGGTCGTGGGTGAGACCCAGTACTTC.

In its sample, this clonotype was seen many times. CDR3 nucleotide sequence: TGTGCCAGCAGTCGGCTTGACAGGGGGGATAGCAATCAGCCCCAGCATTTT. Protein product: CASSRLDRGDSNQPQHF. The gene calls are TRBV28 and TRBJ1-5; 9 bases line up with TRBD1. The trim removed 5 bases at V and 0 bases at J, leaving 8 bases unmatched. The CDR3 is 17 amino acids. CDR1 and CDR2 (germline): MDHEN, SYDVKM.

The DNA for the CDR3 is TGTGCCAGCAGCATACTAGCGGGTAACACCGGGGAGCTGTTTTTT. Amino acid sequence: CASSILAGNTGELFF. The chain joins TRBV7-3 to TRBJ2-2, with TRBD2 identical over 9 bases. J lost 2 bases, V lost 5 bases, and 3 bases had no gene match. The CDR3 loop spans 15 amino acids. Looked up from germline, CDR1 is SGHTA and CDR2 is FQGTGA.

The rearrangement uses TRBV28 and TRBJ2-1, with D possibly being TRBD1 (6 bases). Looked up from germline, CDR1 is MDHEN and CDR2 is SYDVKM. Trimming shortened V by 2 bases and J by 12 bases, and 17 bases separated the two germline ends. The CDR3 runs to 14 residues. CDR3 residues: CASSLEGEEVGQFF. CDR3 sequence (DNA): TGTGCCAGCAGTTTAGAGGGGGAAGAAGTAGGGCAGTTCTTC.

This clonotype was recorded many times. This chain uses TRBV7-2 with TRBJ2-5; D is uncertain. Germline V gene sequence: CDR1 SGHTA, CDR2 FQGNSA. Trimming shortened V by 2 bases and J by 9 bases, and 13 bases separated the two germline ends. The CDR3 loop spans 13 amino acids. This CDR3 reads CASSLTAGWPQYF. The CDR3 DNA reads as TGTGCCAGCAGCTTAACAGCCGGGTGGCCCCAGTACTTC. The variable domain in full, with the rest retrieved from reference TRBV7-2 and TRBJ2-5, is GAGVSQSPSNKVTEKGKDVELRCDPISGHTALYWYRQSLGQGLEFLIYFQGNSAPDKSGLPSDRFSAERTGGSVSTLTIQRTQQEDSAVYLCASSLTAGWPQYFGPGTRLLVL.